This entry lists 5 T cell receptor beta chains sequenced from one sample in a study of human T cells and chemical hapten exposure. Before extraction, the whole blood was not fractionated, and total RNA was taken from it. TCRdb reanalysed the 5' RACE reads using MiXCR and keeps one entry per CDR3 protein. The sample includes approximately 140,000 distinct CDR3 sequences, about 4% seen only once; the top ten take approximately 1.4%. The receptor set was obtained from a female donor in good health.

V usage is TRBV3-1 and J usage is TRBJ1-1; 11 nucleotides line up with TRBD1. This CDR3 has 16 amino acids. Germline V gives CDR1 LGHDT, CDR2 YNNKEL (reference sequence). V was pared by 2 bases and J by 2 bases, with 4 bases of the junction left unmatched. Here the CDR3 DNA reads TGTGCCAGCAGCCAATATCGGACAGGGGGCAACACTGAAGCTTTCTTT. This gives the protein CASSQYRTGGNTEAFF.

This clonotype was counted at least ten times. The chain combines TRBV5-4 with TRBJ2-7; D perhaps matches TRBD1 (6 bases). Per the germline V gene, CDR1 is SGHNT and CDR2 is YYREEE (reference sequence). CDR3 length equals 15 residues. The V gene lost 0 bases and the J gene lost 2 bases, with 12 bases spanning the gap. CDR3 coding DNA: TGTGCCAGCAGCTTGGCCGGCAGGGACACCTACGAGCAGTACTTC. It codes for CASSLAGRDTYEQYF.

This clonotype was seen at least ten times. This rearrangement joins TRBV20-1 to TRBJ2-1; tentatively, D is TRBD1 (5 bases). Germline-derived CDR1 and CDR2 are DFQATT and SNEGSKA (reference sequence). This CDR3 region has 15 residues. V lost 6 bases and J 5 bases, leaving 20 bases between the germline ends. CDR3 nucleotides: TGCAGTGCAACCTCAGGGTTTGAGAAAAACAATGAGCAGTTCTTC. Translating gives CSATSGFEKNNEQFF.

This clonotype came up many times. DNA of the CDR3: TGTGCCACCAGTGATTTGGGGAAAGGGAATGAAAAACTGTTTTTT. Translation gives CATSDLGKGNEKLFF. The rearrangement links TRBV24-1 to TRBJ1-4; D gene uncertain. This CDR3 comprises 15 residues. Per the germline V gene, CDR1 is KGHDR and CDR2 is SFDVKD. V lost 0 bases and J 5 bases, leaving 9 bases between the germline ends.

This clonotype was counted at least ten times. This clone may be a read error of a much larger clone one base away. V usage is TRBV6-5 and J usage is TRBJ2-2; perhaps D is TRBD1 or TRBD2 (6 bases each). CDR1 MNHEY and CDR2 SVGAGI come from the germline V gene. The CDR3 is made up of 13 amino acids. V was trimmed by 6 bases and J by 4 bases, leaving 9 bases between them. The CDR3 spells CASREGGTGELFF. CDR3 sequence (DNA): TGTGCCAGCAGGGAGGGGGGCACCGGGGAGCTGTTTTTT.